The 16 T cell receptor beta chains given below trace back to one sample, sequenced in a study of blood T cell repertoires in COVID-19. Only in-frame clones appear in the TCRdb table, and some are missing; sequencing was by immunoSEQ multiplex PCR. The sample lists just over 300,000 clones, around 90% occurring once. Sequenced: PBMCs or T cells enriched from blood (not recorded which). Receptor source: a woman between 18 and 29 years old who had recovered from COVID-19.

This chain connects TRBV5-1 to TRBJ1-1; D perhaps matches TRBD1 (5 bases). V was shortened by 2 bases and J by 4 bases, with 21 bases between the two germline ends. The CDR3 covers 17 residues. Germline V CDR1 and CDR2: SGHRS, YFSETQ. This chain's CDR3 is CASSLLGDRPRGTEAFF. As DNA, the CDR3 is TGCGCCAGCAGCTTATTAGGAGATCGTCCTAGGGGCACTGAAGCTTTCTTT. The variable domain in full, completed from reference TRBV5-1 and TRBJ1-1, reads KAGVTQTPRYLIKTRGQQVTLSCSPISGHRSVSWYQQTPGQGLQFLFEYFSETQRNKGNFPGRFSGRQFSNSRSEMNVSTLELGDSALYLCASSLLGDRPRGTEAFFGQGTRLTVV.

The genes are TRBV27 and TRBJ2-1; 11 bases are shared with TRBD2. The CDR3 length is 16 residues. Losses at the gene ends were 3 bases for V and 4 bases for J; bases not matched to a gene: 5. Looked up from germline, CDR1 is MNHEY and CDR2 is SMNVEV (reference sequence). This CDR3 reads CASSFRGLAEYNEQFF. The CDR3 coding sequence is TGTGCCAGCAGTTTTAGGGGACTAGCGGAGTACAATGAGCAGTTCTTC.

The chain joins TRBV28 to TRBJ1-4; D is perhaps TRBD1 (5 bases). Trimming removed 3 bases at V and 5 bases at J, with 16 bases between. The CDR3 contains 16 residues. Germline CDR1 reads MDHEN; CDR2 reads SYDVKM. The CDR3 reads CASSFFDRRGNEKLFF. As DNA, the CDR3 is TGTGCCAGCAGTTTTTTCGACAGACGGGGGAATGAAAAACTGTTTTTT. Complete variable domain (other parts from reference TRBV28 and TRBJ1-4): DVKVTQSSRYLVKRTGEKVFLECVQDMDHENMFWYRQDPGLGLRLIYFSYDVKMKEKGDIPEGYSVSREKKERFSLILESASTNQTSMYLCASSFFDRRGNEKLFFGSGTQLSVL.

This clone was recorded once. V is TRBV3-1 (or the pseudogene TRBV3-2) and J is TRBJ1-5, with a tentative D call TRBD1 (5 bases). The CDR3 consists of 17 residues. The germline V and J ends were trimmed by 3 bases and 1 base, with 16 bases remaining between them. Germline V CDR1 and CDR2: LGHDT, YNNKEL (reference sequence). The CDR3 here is CASSQGGGWGSNQPQHF. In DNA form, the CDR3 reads TGTGCCAGCAGCCAGGGCGGGGGTTGGGGGAGCAATCAGCCCCAGCATTTT.

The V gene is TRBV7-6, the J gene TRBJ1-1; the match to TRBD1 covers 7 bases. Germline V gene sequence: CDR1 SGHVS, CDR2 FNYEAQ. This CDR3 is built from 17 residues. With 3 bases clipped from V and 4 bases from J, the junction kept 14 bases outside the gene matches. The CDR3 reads CASSFVTGCRQCTEAFF. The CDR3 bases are TGTGCCAGCAGCTTTGTGACAGGGTGCCGACAGTGCACTGAAGCTTTCTTT.

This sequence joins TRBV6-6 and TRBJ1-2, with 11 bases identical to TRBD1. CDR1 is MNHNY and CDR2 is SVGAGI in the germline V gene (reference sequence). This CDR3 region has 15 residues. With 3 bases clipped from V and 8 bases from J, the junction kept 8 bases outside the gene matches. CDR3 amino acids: CASSYGQGALKGYTF. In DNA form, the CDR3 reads TGTGCCAGCAGTTATGGACAGGGGGCGTTAAAAGGCTACACCTTC.

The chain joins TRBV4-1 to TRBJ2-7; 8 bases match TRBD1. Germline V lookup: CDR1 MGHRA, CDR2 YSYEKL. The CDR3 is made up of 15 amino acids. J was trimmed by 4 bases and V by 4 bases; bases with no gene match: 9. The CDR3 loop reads CASSPGQGTRYEQYF. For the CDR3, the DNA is TGCGCCAGCAGCCCTGGACAGGGCACCAGGTACGAGCAGTACTTC.

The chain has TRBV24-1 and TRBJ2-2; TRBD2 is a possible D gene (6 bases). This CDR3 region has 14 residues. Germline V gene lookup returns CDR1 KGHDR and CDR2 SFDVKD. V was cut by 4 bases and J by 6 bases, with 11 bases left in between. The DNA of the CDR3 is TGTGCCACCAGTGACCCGACTAGACCCGGGGAGCTGTTTTTT. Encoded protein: CATSDPTRPGELFF.

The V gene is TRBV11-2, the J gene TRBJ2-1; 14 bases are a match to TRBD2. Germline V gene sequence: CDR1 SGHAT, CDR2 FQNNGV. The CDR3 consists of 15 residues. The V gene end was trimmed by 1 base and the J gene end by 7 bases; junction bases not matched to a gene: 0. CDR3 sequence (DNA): TGTGCCAGCAGCTTAGGACTAGCGGGAGGGAATGAGCAGTTCTTC. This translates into CASSLGLAGGNEQFF.

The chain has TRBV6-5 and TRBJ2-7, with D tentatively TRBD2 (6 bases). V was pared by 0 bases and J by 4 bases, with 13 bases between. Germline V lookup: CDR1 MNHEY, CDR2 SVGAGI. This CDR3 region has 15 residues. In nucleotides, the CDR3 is TGTGCCAGCAGTTACTCATCCGGGAGAAGGTACGAGCAGTACTTC. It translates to CASSYSSGRRYEQYF.

The CDR3 DNA reads TGTGCCAGCTCACCCCTGGAACAGGGGGCGGGTGAAAAACTGTTTTTT. As protein: CASSPLEQGAGEKLFF. The chain employs TRBV18 and TRBJ1-4, with TRBD1 identical over 9 bases. The junction had 9 bases not matched to a gene; V was cut back by 3 bases and J by 7 bases. Germline loops: CDR1 KGHSH, CDR2 LQKENI. This CDR3 region has 16 residues.

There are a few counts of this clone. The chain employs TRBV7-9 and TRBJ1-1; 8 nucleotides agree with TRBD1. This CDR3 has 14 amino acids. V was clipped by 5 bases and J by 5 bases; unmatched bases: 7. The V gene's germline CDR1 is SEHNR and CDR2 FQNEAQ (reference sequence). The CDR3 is CASSQGTGGTEAFF. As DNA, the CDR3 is TGTGCCAGCAGCCAAGGGACAGGCGGAACTGAAGCTTTCTTT.

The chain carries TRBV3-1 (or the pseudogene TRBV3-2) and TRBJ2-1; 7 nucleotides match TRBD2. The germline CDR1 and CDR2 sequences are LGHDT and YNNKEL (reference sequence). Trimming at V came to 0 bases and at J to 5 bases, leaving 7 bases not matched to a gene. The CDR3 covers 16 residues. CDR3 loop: CASSQDGLAVHNEQFF. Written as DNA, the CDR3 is TGTGCCAGCAGCCAAGATGGCCTAGCGGTGCACAATGAGCAGTTCTTC.

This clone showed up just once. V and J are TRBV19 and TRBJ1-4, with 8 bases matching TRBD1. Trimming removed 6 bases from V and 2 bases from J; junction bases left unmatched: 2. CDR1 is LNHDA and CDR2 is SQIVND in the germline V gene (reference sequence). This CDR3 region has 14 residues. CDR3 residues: CASSTGGTNEKLFF. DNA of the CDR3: TGTGCCAGTAGCACAGGGGGGACTAATGAAAAACTGTTTTTT.

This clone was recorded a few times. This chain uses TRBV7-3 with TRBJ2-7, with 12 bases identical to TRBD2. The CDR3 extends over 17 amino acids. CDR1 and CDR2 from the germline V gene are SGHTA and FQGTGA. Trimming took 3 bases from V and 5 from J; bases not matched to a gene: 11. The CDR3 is CASSFPRLAGDFDEQYF. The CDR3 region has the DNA TGTGCCAGCAGCTTCCCAAGACTAGCGGGAGACTTTGACGAGCAGTACTTC.

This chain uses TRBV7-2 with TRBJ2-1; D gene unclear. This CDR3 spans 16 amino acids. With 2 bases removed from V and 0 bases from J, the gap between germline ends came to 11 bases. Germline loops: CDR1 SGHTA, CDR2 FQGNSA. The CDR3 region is CASSLKPPSSYNEQFF. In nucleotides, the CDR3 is TGTGCCAGCAGCTTAAAACCTCCGAGCTCCTACAATGAGCAGTTCTTC. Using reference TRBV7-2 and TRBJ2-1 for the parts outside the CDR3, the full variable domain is GAGVSQSPSNKVTEKGKDVELRCDPISGHTALYWYRQSLGQGLEFLIYFQGNSAPDKSGLPSDRFSAERTGGSVSTLTIQRTQQEDSAVYLCASSLKPPSSYNEQFFGPGTRLTVL.